The 28 T cell receptor beta chains below come from one sample, sequenced in a study of cytomegalovirus exposure and HLA in healthy donors (dated by TCRdb to about 2017). Libraries were built with the immunoSEQ multiplex PCR assay. TCRdb holds this immuneACCESS table with in-frame rearrangements only. Some clones are missing; in checked studies, unresolved V genes explain under half, and the rest has no known cause. The sample data list approximately 71,000 clones, and 90% to 95% of these were observed just once. The ten largest clones represent 3.1% of the sample. Sequencing input: PBMCs. Receptors originate from a man between 18 and 35 years old in good health and CMV-seronegative.

The chain joins TRBV7-9 to TRBJ2-3; a weak D match, TRBD2 (7 bases). Germline-derived CDR1 and CDR2 are SEHNR and FQNEAQ (reference sequence). The CDR3 spans 12 residues. V shed 5 bases and J shed 7 bases, with 10 bases lying between them. The CDR3 DNA follows: TGTGCCAGCAGCCCCGGGGGGCATACGCAGTATTTT. Its translation: CASSPGGHTQYF.

V usage is TRBV2 and J usage is TRBJ2-5; TRBD2 is a possible D gene (5 bases). The CDR3 contains 14 residues. V was cut by 6 bases and J by 2 bases, with 13 bases left in between. Germline V gene sequence: CDR1 SNHLY, CDR2 FYNNEI. The CDR3: CASRPGSAQETQYF. The CDR3 DNA follows: TGTGCCAGCAGACCTGGGAGCGCTCAAGAGACCCAGTACTTC.

The chain has TRBV5-1 and TRBJ1-2; tentatively, D is TRBD1 (5 bases). The ends were cut back, 5 bases at V and 4 bases at J, with 21 bases in the middle. CDR3 length: 16 amino acids. CDR1 SGHRS and CDR2 YFSETQ come from the germline V gene. CDR3 in DNA: TGCGCCAGCAGATATGCGTCGGGGGGTGGGATCTATGGCTACACCTTC. Translation gives CASRYASGGGIYGYTF.

The chain combines TRBV2 with TRBJ1-1; no definite D call. The CDR3 contains 13 residues. With 11 bases removed from V and 5 bases from J, the gap between germline ends came to 18 bases. The V gene's germline CDR1 is SNHLY and CDR2 FYNNEI. CDR3 sequence reads: CASMSEVETEAFF. CDR3 nucleotides: TGTGCCTCCATGAGTGAGGTGGAGACTGAAGCTTTCTTT. The whole variable domain, filled in from reference TRBV2 and TRBJ1-1, reads EPEVTQTPSHQVTQMGQEVILRCVPISNHLYFYWYRQILGQKVEFLVSFYNNEISEKSEIFDDQFSVERPDGSNFTLKIRSTKLEDSAMYFCASMSEVETEAFFGQGTRLTVV.

The chain joins TRBV15 to TRBJ2-1, with 11 positions matching TRBD2. V lost 1 base and J lost 7; bases outside the gene matches: 3. CDR1 is LNHNV, CDR2 YYDKDF, per germline (reference sequence). CDR3 length: 15 amino acids. The CDR3 loop reads CATSRVLAGGNEQFF. The CDR3, as DNA: TGTGCCACCAGCAGAGTGCTAGCGGGAGGTAATGAGCAGTTCTTC.

The chain links TRBV7-9 to TRBJ2-5, with D possibly being TRBD2 (6 bases). With 5 bases removed from V and 4 bases from J, the gap between germline ends came to 14 bases. This CDR3 contains 14 residues. Looked up from germline, CDR1 is SEHNR and CDR2 is FQNEAQ (reference sequence). The CDR3 nucleotides are TGTGCCAGCAGCGGGGGGACTGGTGGAGAGACCCAGTACTTC. The encoded protein is CASSGGTGGETQYF.

The rearrangement joins TRBV11-2 to TRBJ1-4, with 11 bases matching TRBD1. J was trimmed by 8 bases and V by 3 bases; bases with no gene match: 2. The CDR3 has 14 residues. Germline V gene sequence: CDR1 SGHAT, CDR2 FQNNGV. CDR3 in amino acids: CASSFGTGGEKLFF. CDR3 nucleotides: TGTGCCAGCAGCTTTGGGACAGGGGGAGAAAAACTGTTTTTT.

For the CDR3, the DNA is TGCGCCAGCAGCTCCCCCAGCGCGAGCTCCTACAATGAGCAGTTCTTC. Its protein is CASSSPSASSYNEQFF. The V gene is TRBV5-1, the J gene TRBJ2-1; no clear D. This CDR3 is built from 16 residues. Germline-derived CDR1 and CDR2 are SGHRS and YFSETQ. The V end was cut by 3 bases, the J end by 0 bases, with 13 bases between.

This chain connects TRBV5-1 to TRBJ2-3; D remains ambiguous. CDR1 is SGHRS, CDR2 YFSETQ, per germline. CDR3 length: 14 residues. V lost 4 bases and J 3 bases, leaving 12 bases between the germline ends. The CDR3 loop reads CASSLRALTDTQYF. CDR3 bases: TGCGCCAGCAGCCTGAGAGCTTTGACAGATACGCAGTATTTT.

The chain couples TRBV27 to TRBJ2-7; no reliable D call. Trimming took 2 bases from V and 0 from J, leaving 8 bases between them. CDR1 is MNHEY and CDR2 is SMNVEV in the germline V gene (reference sequence). The CDR3 is made up of 14 amino acids. The CDR3 nucleotides read TGTGCCAGCAGTTTAACCCCAGACTCCTACGAGCAGTACTTC. Translation gives CASSLTPDSYEQYF.

This clone was found once. The chain uses TRBV19 and TRBJ1-5, with D possibly matching TRBD1 (5 bases). Germline lookup yields CDR1 LNHDA and CDR2 SQIVND (reference sequence). Trimming pared 5 bases from V and 5 bases from J, leaving 10 bases between. The CDR3 extends over 13 amino acids. CDR3 sequence (DNA): TGTGCCAGTAGTGTGACAGACTATCAGCCCCAGCATTTT. This gives the protein CASSVTDYQPQHF.

The rearrangement links TRBV28 to TRBJ1-5, with a tentative D call TRBD1 (5 bases). CDR1 is MDHEN, CDR2 SYDVKM, per germline. The CDR3 loop spans 13 amino acids. V was pared by 10 bases and J by 5 bases, with 15 bases between. The CDR3 DNA follows: TGTGCCATCTCAACAGGTTTCCATCAGCCCCAGCATTTT. Translating gives CAISTGFHQPQHF.

The genes are TRBV28 and TRBJ2-5; a possible D gene is TRBD1 (6 bases). This CDR3 region has 16 residues. The V end lost 2 bases, the J end lost 2 bases, and 15 bases lay between the germline ends. The germline V gene has CDR1 MDHEN and CDR2 SYDVKM. The chain's CDR3 is CASSLRGFRGQETQYF. DNA for the CDR3: TGTGCCAGCAGTTTAAGGGGTTTCAGGGGTCAAGAGACCCAGTACTTC.

The chain joins TRBV27 to TRBJ1-1; possibly TRBD1 for D (6 bases). The V and J ends lost 6 bases and 2 bases respectively, with 13 bases between them. CDR3 length equals 14 residues. Germline-derived CDR1 and CDR2 are MNHEY and SMNVEV (reference sequence). In DNA, the CDR3 is TGTGCCAGCAGGGCCACAGGGTTCAACACTGAAGCTTTCTTT. Protein sequence: CASRATGFNTEAFF.

This clone was recorded many times. The V call is TRBV6-4, the J call TRBJ2-1; perhaps TRBD1 as D (6 bases). Germline CDR1 MRHNA, CDR2 SNTAGT. This CDR3 spans 13 amino acids. Trimming removed 2 bases from V and 5 bases from J, with 7 bases in between. The DNA of the CDR3 is TGTGCCAGCAGTGACCGGGACAACAATGAGCAGTTCTTC. Its protein is CASSDRDNNEQFF.

The chain couples TRBV4-1 to TRBJ1-2; D gene unclear. Germline V lookup: CDR1 MGHRA, CDR2 YSYEKL. Trimming removed 0 bases at V and 6 bases at J, with 8 bases between. This CDR3 has 13 residues. The CDR3 loop reads CASSQEGGDGYTF. In nucleotides, the CDR3 is TGCGCCAGCAGCCAAGAGGGCGGGGATGGCTACACCTTC.

Regarding this clone: At one of its ends the junction is not consistent with the germline gene, which may arise from a read error. The CDR3 is CASSNGDRGYF. In nucleotides, the CDR3 is TGTGCCAGCAGCAACGGGGACAGAGGTTATTTC. The rearrangement links TRBV5-6 to TRBJ2-7; TRBD1 matches at 7 bases. Germline CDR1 is SGHDT and CDR2 is YYEEEE. CDR3 size: 11 residues.

The chain links TRBV19 to TRBJ2-5, with 8 nucleotides matching TRBD1. Germline CDR1 and CDR2: LNHDA and SQIVND (reference sequence). V gave up 5 bases and J gave up 5 bases; unmatched junction bases: 13. This CDR3 contains 16 residues. Written as DNA, the CDR3 is TGTGCCAGTAGTCCAGGGACAGGAGTAAAGGTGGAGACCCAGTACTTC. Protein: CASSPGTGVKVETQYF. The variable domain in full, completed from reference TRBV19 and TRBJ2-5, reads DGGITQSPKYLFRKEGQNVTLSCEQNLNHDAMYWYRQDPGQGLRLIYYSQIVNDFQKGDIAEGYSVSREKKESFPLTVTSAQKNPTAFYLCASSPGTGVKVETQYFGPGTRLLVL.

This clone was observed a few times. In nucleotides, the CDR3 is TGTGCCAGCAGCAGAGACTCCTCCTACAATGAGCAGTTCTTC. Translating it yields CASSRDSSYNEQFF. This chain joins TRBV7-3 and TRBJ2-1; D ambiguous. The CDR3 has 14 residues. CDR1 SGHTA and CDR2 FQGTGA come from the germline V gene. V shed 5 bases and J shed 0 bases, with 8 bases lying between them.

V is TRBV27 and J is TRBJ2-7; 11 bases fit TRBD2. The CDR3 is 13 amino acids. Germline V gene sequence: CDR1 MNHEY, CDR2 SMNVEV (reference sequence). V gave up 8 bases and J gave up 0 bases; unmatched junction bases: 0. The CDR3 nucleotides are TGTGCCAGCGGGACTAGCGGCTCCTACGAGCAGTACTTC. Translation gives CASGTSGSYEQYF.

This clone showed up just a few times. The CDR3 DNA sequence: TGTGCCAGCAGCCGAGGGGGGGCTGATCAGCCCCAGCATTTT. Translating gives CASSRGGADQPQHF. The chain is built from TRBV7-9 and TRBJ1-5, with D possibly being TRBD1 (6 bases). The V and J ends lost 5 bases and 5 bases respectively, with 13 bases between them. Germline CDR1 is SEHNR and CDR2 is FQNEAQ (reference sequence). The CDR3 runs to 14 residues.

The chain employs TRBV27 and TRBJ2-7, with D perhaps TRBD2 (6 bases). CDR3 size: 15 residues. The germline V gene encodes CDR1 MNHEY and CDR2 SMNVEV (reference sequence). V shed 5 bases and J shed 3 bases, with 17 bases lying between them. In DNA, the CDR3 is TGTGCCAGCAGTCCCGCGGAGGGGATCGACTACGAGCAGTACTTC. This gives the protein CASSPAEGIDYEQYF.

V and J are TRBV7-6 and TRBJ1-1; D is unresolved. The CDR3 is made up of 13 amino acids. V was shortened by 5 bases and J by 7 bases, with 14 bases between the two germline ends. Germline V gene data show CDR1 as SGHVS and CDR2 as FNYEAQ. DNA for the CDR3: TGTGCCAGCAGCCTCCGGGAATCACTTGAAGCTTTCTTT. This translates into CASSLRESLEAFF.

The chain has TRBV6-1 and TRBJ2-1; TRBD1 agrees at 8 bases. This CDR3 contains 14 residues. Losses at the gene ends were 6 bases for V and 4 bases for J; bases not matched to a gene: 5. Germline CDR1 reads MNHNS; CDR2 reads SASEGT. The CDR3 protein is CASSPRTGYNEQFF. CDR3 DNA sequence: TGTGCCAGCAGCCCAAGGACAGGGTACAATGAGCAGTTCTTC.

This chain joins TRBV6-1 and TRBJ2-4; 9 positions agree with TRBD1. The CDR3 extends over 13 amino acids. The germline V gene encodes CDR1 MNHNS and CDR2 SASEGT. Trimming cost V 5 bases and J 9 bases; bases outside gene matches: 5. This CDR3 is CASSPTGGGIQYF. DNA of the CDR3: TGTGCCAGCAGTCCGACAGGGGGTGGCATTCAGTACTTC.

V gene TRBV30 combines with J gene TRBJ2-5; tentatively, D is TRBD2 (6 bases). CDR1 is GTSNPN, CDR2 SVGIG, per germline (reference sequence). V was shortened by 3 bases and J by 2 bases, with 16 bases between the two germline ends. The CDR3 length is 15 residues. CDR3 DNA sequence: TGTGCCTGGAGCCCCGGGGGAAGCCTTCAAGAGACCCAGTACTTC. Encoded protein: CAWSPGGSLQETQYF.

About this clone: Germline is not matched at one junction end, which may reflect a read error. This chain uses TRBV7-7 with TRBJ2-5; 9 bases match TRBD2. CDR1 and CDR2 from the germline V gene are SSHAT and FNYEAQ (reference sequence). The CDR3 is 17 amino acids. Here the CDR3 reads CASSLGVRAGGRETQYF. CDR3 in DNA: TGTGCTAGCAGCTTAGGGGTCCGAGCGGGAGGTAGGGAGACCCAGTACTTC. Full variable domain (missing parts from reference TRBV7-7 and TRBJ2-5): GAGVSQSPRYKVTKRGQDVTLRCDPISSHATLYWYQQALGQGPEFLTYFNYEAQPDKSGLPSDRFSAERPEGSISTLTIQRTEQRDSAMYRCASSLGVRAGGRETQYFGPGTRLLVL.

The chain recombines TRBV5-1 with TRBJ2-2; no clear D. The ends were cut back, 0 bases at V and 2 bases at J, with 8 bases in the middle. There are 15 residues in the CDR3. Looked up from germline, CDR1 is SGHRS and CDR2 is YFSETQ. DNA for the CDR3: TGCGCCAGCAGCTTGGGGCTGATTAACACCGGGGAGCTGTTTTTT. Translated: CASSLGLINTGELFF.